This record concerns one T cell receptor beta chain sequence. Compared with germline, one end of the junction differs, possibly owing to a read error. This sample is drawn from a study of blood T cell repertoires in COVID-19. Generated by immunoSEQ multiplex PCR, the TCRdb table keeps only in-frame clones and is missing some. The sample carries fewer than 250,000 clones, over 70% recorded once. This clonotype originated in a woman aged 50 to 60 with acute or convalescent COVID-19. Sequencing used peripheral blood.

The CDR3 nucleotides read TGCAGCGTTTTAGGACTAGGGATCTCCCACGAGCAGTACTTC. It codes for CSVLGLGISHEQYF. The gene calls are TRBV29-1 and TRBJ2-7, with 7 bases matching TRBD2. Germline values: CDR1 SQVTM, CDR2 ANQGSEA. The CDR3 is made up of 14 amino acids.